This TCR beta chain was sequenced for a study of response to subunit inactivated influenza vaccine. General study points: Each seasonal influenza vaccination recruits few new T cells, the authors suggested.

MiXCR was run by TCRdb on the RT-PCR reads, yielding one entry per CDR3 protein. This sample yields about 570,000 distinct CDR3 sequences, of which around 11% are seen a single time; around 10% belongs to the top ten. The sample holds a few counts of this clonotype. Its antigen is currently unknown. These sequences were also reported in another study, on T cells expressing NK-cell markers. That work states: It was by 5'RACE template switching with UMIs that TCR beta cDNA was made. TCR beta repertoires came from sorted CD3+CD56+NKG2C+, CD3+CD56+NKG2C- and CD3+CD56-NKG2C+ T cells. Within several experiments, an anti-gamma-delta TCR antibody kept the sorting limited to alpha-beta TCR T cells. It was still unclear whether expanded NKG2C+ T cell clones were HCMV specific.

The specimen was PBMCs from blood, collected on the day of vaccination. This receptor was taken from a middle-aged man who received an inactivated influenza vaccine.

The CDR3 loop reads CASSLAQGYNEQFF. The CDR3 nucleotides are TGTGCCAGCAGCTTAGCCCAGGGCTACAATGAGCAGTTCTTC. The V and J genes are TRBV11-2 and TRBJ2-1, with D maybe TRBD1 (5 bases). The length of the CDR3 is 14 residues. V lost 1 base and J 3 bases, leaving 7 bases between the germline ends. CDR1 is SGHAT, CDR2 FQNNGV, per germline.